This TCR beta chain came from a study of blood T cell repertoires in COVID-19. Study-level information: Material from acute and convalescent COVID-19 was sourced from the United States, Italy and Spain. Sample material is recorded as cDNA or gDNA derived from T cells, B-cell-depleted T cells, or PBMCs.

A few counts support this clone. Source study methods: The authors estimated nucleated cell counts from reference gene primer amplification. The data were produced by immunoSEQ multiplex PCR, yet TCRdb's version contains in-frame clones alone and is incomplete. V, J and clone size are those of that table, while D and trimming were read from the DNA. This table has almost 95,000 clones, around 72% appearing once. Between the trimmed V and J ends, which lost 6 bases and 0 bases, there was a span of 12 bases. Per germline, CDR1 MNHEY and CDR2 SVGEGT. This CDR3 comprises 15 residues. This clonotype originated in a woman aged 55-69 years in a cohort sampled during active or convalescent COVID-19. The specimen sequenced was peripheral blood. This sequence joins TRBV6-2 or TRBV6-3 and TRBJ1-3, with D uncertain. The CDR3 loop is CASSLEAPSGNTIYF. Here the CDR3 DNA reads TGTGCCAGCAGCCTAGAGGCCCCCTCTGGAAACACCATATATTTT.